The clone carrying this T cell receptor (beta chain) came up many times. Its target is unknown. The time point here: newly diagnosed GD, antithyroid drugs for less than 3 months. PBMC RNA served as the TCR library source. Relying on iRepertoire HTBI primers and Arm-PCR of CDR3 regions, the team built TCR beta libraries. TCRdb itself ran the multiplex PCR reads through MiXCR, one entry per CDR3 protein. The table includes about 240,000 distinct CDR3 sequences, 20% to 25% detected once. This entry belongs to a study of regulatory T cells in long-lasting Graves disease. Study-level background: For a period under 3 months, newly diagnosed Graves' patients had taken antithyroid drugs. Study-level results: The TCR repertoire of persistent Graves' patients was less diverse than that of newly diagnosed ones.

This CDR3 contains 14 residues. J was trimmed by 7 bases and V by 11 bases; bases with no gene match: 13. CDR1 is MNHEY and CDR2 is SMNVEV in the germline V gene (reference sequence). The sequence was collected from a female donor with Graves disease. Specimen: peripheral blood mononuclear cells (PBMCs), collected at new diagnosis, from a patient treated with antithyroid drugs. The rearrangement joins TRBV27 to TRBJ2-1; 8 nucleotides align to TRBD1. CDR3 in amino acids: CASATQGAWNEQFF. The CDR3 DNA sequence: TGTGCCTCCGCCACCCAGGGGGCATGGAATGAGCAGTTCTTC.